This T cell receptor beta chain comes out of a study of T cell changes during pregnancy in multiple sclerosis. The data were produced by immunoSEQ multiplex PCR, yet TCRdb's version contains in-frame clones alone and is incomplete. Of approximately 130,000 clones listed, about 95% are singletons. Sample: peripheral blood, taken after pregnancy. This sequence originates from a female donor with multiple sclerosis, enrolled in a pregnancy study.

In nucleotides, the CDR3 is TGCGCCAGCAGCTTGGGACTAGCTAATGAGCAGTTCTTC. This sequence encodes CASSLGLANEQFF. The chain links TRBV5-1 to TRBJ2-1, with 7 bases fitting TRBD2. CDR3 size: 13 residues. Trimming took 0 bases from V and 7 from J; bases not matched to a gene: 1. Germline V CDR1 and CDR2: SGHRS, YFSETQ.